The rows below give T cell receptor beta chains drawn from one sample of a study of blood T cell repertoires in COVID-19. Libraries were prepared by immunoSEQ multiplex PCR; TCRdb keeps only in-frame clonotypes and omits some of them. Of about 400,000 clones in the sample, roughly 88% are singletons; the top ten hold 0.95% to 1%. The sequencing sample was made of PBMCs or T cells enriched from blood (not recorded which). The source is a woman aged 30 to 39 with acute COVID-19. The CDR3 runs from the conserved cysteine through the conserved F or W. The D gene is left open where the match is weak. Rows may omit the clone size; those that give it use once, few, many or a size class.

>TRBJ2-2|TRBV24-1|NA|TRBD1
TGTGCCACCGGGGGACAGGGGTTGCACGGGGAGCTGTTTTTT
CATGGQGLHGELFF
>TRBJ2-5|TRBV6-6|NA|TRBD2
TGTGCCAGCAGTTACGGTTGGCGGGGGACCCAAGAGACCCAGTACTTC
CASSYGWRGTQETQYF
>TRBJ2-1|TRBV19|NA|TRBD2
TGTGCCAGTAGTATATCCGGACTAGCGGGGGGTTATGAGCAGTTCTTC
CASSISGLAGGYEQFF
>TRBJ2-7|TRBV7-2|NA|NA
TGTGCCAGCAGCTTAGTATTGCTAAGCAACTACGAGCAGTACTTC
CASSLVLLSNYEQYF
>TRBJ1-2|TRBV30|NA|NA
TGTGCCTGGAGGGGGGGGCGCCGAGATGGCTACACCTTC
CAWRGGRRDGYTF
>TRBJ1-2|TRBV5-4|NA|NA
TGTGCCAGCAGCTTGGACAGCAACTATGGCTACACCTTC
CASSLDSNYGYTF
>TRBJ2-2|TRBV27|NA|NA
TGTGCCAGCAGTTTTACGGCGAACACCGGGGAGCTGTTTTTT
CASSFTANTGELFF
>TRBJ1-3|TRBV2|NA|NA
TGTGCCAGCAGTGTCAGCTCTGGAAACACCATATATTTT
CASSVSSGNTIYF
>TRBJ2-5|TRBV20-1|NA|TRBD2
TGCAGTGCTAGTTTAGCGGGGGGGCGCGGAGAGACCCAGTACTTC
CSASLAGGRGETQYF
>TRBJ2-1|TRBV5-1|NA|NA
TGCGCCAGCAGCTCCACAGGGTCTGGGAATGAGCAGTTCTTC
CASSSTGSGNEQFF
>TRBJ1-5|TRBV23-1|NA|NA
TGCGCCAGCAGTCAATTTCAAGCCGATAGCAATCAGCCCCAGCATTTT
CASSQFQADSNQPQHF
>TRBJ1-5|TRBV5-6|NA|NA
TGTGCCAGCAGCAAAGGGGATCAGCCCCAGCATTTT
CASSKGDQPQHF
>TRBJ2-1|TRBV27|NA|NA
TGTGCCAGCAGTCGTACAGGACCCCCGGACAATGAGCAGTTCTTC
CASSRTGPPDNEQFF
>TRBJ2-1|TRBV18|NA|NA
TGTGCCAGCTCACCGGAGGGGGCGAGGAAAGGGGCTTTTATCGGTGAGCAGTTCTTC
CASSPEGARKGAFIGEQFF
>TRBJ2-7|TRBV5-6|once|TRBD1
TGTGCCAGCAGCCCCTGGGACAGGGTATACGAGCAGTACTTC
CASSPWDRVYEQYF
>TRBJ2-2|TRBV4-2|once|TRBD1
TGTGCCAGCAGCCAAGACGACAGGGGGAACACCGGGGAGCTGTTTTTT
CASSQDDRGNTGELFF
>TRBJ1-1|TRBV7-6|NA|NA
TGTGCCAGCAGCTTTAGCGGGAGAGGGACTGAAGCTTTCTTT
CASSFSGRGTEAFF
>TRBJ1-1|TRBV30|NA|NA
TGTGCCTGGAGTCCCTTGTACACTGAAGCTTTCTTT
CAWSPLYTEAFF
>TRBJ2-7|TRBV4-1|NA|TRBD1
TGCGCCAGCAGCCAAGAGACAGGGGGCTACGAGCAGTACTTC
CASSQETGGYEQYF
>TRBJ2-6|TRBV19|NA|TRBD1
TGTGCCAGTAGTATCCCAAACCCGGGACAGGGCTCTGGGGCCAACGTCCTGACTTTC
CASSIPNPGQGSGANVLTF
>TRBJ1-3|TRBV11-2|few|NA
TGTGCCAGCAGCTTAATGGCCTCGCCCTCTGGAAACACCATATATTTT
CASSLMASPSGNTIYF
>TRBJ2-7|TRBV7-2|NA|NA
TGTGCCAGCAGCTTAGAAACAGGACCCTCCTACGAGCAGTACTTC
CASSLETGPSYEQYF
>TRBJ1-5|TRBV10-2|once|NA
TGCGCCAGCAGTATCGACACCGTTTATAGCAATCAGCCCCAGCATTTT
CASSIDTVYSNQPQHF
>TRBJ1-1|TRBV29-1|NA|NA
TGCAGCGTTGCGTACCAGGGGCATATTCGTACTGAAGCTTTCTTT
CSVAYQGHIRTEAFF
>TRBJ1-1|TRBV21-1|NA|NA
TGTGCCAGCAGCAAATCGACAGGAATGAACACTGAAGCTTTCTTT
CASSKSTGMNTEAFF
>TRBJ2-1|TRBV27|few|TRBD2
TGTGCCAGCAGTCCCCGGGGGGGCGGGGTATCACGGGAGCAGTTCTTC
CASSPRGGGVSREQFF
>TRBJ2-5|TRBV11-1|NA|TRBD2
TGTGCCAGCAGCTTAGAACCAGAGCGGGGGCTGGAGACCCAGTACTTC
CASSLEPERGLETQYF